This T cell receptor (beta chain) was captured by sequencing in a study of blood T cell repertoires in COVID-19. V gave up 8 bases and J gave up 6 bases; unmatched junction bases: 7. CDR1 and CDR2 (germline): MNHEY, SVGAGI. The CDR3 loop spans 13 amino acids. Only in-frame clones appear in the TCRdb table, and some are missing; sequencing was by immunoSEQ multiplex PCR. This sample has 80,000 or so clones, with 75% to 90% found just once. The J gene is TRBJ2-7, the V gene TRBV6-5, with 10 positions matching TRBD1. Sequencing was carried out using peripheral blood. This clonotype was obtained from a woman in her seventies with acute or convalescent COVID-19. Here the CDR3 reads CASLGQGYGEQYF. The CDR3 nucleotides are TGTGCCAGCCTGGGACAGGGGTACGGCGAGCAGTACTTC.